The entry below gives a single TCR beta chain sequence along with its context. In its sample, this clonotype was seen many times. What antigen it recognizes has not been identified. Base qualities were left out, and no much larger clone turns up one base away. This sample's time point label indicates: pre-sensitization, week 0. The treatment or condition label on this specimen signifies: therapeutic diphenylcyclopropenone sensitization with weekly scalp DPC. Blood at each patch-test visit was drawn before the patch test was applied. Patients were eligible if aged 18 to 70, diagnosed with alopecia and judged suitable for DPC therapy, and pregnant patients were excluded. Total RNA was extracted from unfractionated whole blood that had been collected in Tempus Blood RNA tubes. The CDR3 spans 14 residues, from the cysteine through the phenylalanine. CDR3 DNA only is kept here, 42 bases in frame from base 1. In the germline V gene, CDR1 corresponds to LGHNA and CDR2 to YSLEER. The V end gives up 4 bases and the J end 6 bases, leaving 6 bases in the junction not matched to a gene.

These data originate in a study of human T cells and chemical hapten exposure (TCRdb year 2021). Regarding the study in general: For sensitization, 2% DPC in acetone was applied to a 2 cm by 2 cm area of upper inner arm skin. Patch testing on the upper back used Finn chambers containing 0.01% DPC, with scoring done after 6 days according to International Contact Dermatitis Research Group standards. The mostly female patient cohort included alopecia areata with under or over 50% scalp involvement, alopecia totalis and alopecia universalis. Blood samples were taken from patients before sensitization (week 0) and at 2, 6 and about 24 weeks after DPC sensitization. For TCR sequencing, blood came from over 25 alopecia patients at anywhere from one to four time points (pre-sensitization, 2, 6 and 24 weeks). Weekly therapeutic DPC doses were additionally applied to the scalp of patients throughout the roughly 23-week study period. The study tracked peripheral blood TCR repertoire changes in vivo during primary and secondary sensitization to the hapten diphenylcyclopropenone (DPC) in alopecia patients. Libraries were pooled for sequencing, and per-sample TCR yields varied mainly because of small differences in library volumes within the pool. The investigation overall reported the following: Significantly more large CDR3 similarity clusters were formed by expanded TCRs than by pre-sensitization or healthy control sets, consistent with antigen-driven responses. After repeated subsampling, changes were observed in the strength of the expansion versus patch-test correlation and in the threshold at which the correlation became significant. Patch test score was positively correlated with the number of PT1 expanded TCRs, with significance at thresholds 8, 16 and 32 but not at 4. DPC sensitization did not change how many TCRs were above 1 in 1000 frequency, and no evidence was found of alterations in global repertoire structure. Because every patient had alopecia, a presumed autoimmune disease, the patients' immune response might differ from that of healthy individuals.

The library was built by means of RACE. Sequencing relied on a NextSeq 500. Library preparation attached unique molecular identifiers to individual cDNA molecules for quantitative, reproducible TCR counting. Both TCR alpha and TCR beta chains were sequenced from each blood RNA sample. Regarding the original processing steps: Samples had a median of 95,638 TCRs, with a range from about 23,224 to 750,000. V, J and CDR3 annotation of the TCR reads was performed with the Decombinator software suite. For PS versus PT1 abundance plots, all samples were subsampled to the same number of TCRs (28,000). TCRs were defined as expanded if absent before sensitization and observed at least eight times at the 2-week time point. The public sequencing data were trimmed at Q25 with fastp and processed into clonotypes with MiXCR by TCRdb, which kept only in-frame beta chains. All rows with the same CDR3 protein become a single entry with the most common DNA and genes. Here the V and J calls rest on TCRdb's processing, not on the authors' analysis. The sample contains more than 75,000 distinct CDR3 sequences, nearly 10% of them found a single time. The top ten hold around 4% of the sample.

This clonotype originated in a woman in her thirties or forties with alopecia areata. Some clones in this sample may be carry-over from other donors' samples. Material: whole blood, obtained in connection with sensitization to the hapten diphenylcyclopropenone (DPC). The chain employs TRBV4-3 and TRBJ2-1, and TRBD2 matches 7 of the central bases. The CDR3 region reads CASSRGLEANEQFF. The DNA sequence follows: TGCGCCAGCAGCCGTGGACTAGAAGCCAATGAGCAGTTCTTC.